The T cell receptor (beta chain) described here comes from a study of CXCR3-negative and CXCR3-positive naive CD8 T cells (dated by TCRdb to between 2018 and 2020). As for the study more broadly: In total, 130 million to 150 million TRB reads were obtained, or roughly 1.5 +/- 0.3 million reads per library. The TRBV-TRBJ cluster analysis covered naive subsets from about 5 donors and memory cells from 3 donors. Diversity and physicochemical repertoire analyses covered eleven to twelve donors pooled from two independent experiments.

Each CD8+ T cell subset was flow-sorted in triplicate, with roughly 310,000 cells per subset placed directly into RLT lysis buffer. Naive CD8+ T cells were defined stringently as CD45RO-CCR7+CD27+CD95- to exclude memory contaminants. Standard density gradient centrifugation was used to isolate peripheral blood mononuclear cells from buffy coats. Naive CXCR3-negative and CXCR3-positive CD8+ T cells were flow-sorted using a FACSAria III. An RNeasy Mini Kit was used to extract total RNA from the sorted cells. Its CDR3 holds 11 amino acids, cysteine through phenylalanine. The protein alone is recorded here. CDR1 and CDR2, looked up from the germline V gene (reference sequence), are SEHNR and FQNEAQ. Sequencing took place on a NextSeq 550. The Human TCR Profiling Kit (MiLaboratory) was used to prepare UMI-labeled 5' RACE TRB cDNA libraries. The full amount of extracted RNA was used for cDNA synthesis, and the full amount of resulting cDNA was used for PCR amplification. Libraries were prepared in parallel with an identical number of PCR cycles. As for the authors' bioinformatics: With a minimum of two reads required per UMI, MIGEC and MiXCR pulled out about 50,000 +/- 10,000 unique UMI-labeled TRB cDNA molecules from each library. An average of about 40,000 +/- 10,000 functional in-frame TRB CDR3 nucleotide clonotypes without stop codons was found per library. Diversity metrics, including normalized Shannon-Wiener and Chao1, were computed in VDJtools after downsampling to 5000 UMI-labeled TRB molecules per sample. Clonotype-size-weighted physicochemical properties of the central five CDR3 residues (interaction energy, strength, volume and Kidera factor 4) were computed in VDJtools. After TCRdb reprocessed the reads, each CDR3 protein sequence was kept as one row, without DNA. Here the V and J calls rest on TCRdb's processing, not on the authors' analysis. This specimen's table enumerates several thousand distinct CDR3 sequences. Together, the top ten hold approximately 1.5% of the sample.

The full study reports these points: Comparably high repertoire diversity was found in both naive subsets, whereas much lower repertoire diversity was found in memory CD8+ T cells. Because surface CD5, which has been linked to self-reactivity in mice, was comparable between naive subsets, TCR interaction strength was also inferred from TRB CDR3 physicochemical properties. Within the same donor, TRBV-TRBJ usage looked similar between naive CXCR3-negative and CXCR3-positive cells, but memory cells had distinct patterns. Compared with CXCR3-negative naive cells, CXCR3-positive naive cells had TRB CDR3s with higher hydrophobicity (lower Kidera factor 4), lower energy, and higher strength and volume indices. CXCR3 expression partially decreased after cryopreservation, so most assays used freshly isolated PBMCs.

This clonotype is medium-sized (0.01 to 0.1%) as judged by frequency; no count is noted. The target of this receptor is not known. The chain couples TRBV7-9 to TRBJ2-7. Sequenced sample: naive CXCR3+ CD8+ T cells from blood. According to the study, the label for this sample's cell subset or site signals: CD45RO-CCR7+CD27+CD95- naive CD8+ T cells expressing CXCR3 (TNR3+). The sequence was collected from a human donor in good health. Some clones in this sample may be carry-over from other donors' samples. The CDR3 corresponds to CASSGIGEQYF.